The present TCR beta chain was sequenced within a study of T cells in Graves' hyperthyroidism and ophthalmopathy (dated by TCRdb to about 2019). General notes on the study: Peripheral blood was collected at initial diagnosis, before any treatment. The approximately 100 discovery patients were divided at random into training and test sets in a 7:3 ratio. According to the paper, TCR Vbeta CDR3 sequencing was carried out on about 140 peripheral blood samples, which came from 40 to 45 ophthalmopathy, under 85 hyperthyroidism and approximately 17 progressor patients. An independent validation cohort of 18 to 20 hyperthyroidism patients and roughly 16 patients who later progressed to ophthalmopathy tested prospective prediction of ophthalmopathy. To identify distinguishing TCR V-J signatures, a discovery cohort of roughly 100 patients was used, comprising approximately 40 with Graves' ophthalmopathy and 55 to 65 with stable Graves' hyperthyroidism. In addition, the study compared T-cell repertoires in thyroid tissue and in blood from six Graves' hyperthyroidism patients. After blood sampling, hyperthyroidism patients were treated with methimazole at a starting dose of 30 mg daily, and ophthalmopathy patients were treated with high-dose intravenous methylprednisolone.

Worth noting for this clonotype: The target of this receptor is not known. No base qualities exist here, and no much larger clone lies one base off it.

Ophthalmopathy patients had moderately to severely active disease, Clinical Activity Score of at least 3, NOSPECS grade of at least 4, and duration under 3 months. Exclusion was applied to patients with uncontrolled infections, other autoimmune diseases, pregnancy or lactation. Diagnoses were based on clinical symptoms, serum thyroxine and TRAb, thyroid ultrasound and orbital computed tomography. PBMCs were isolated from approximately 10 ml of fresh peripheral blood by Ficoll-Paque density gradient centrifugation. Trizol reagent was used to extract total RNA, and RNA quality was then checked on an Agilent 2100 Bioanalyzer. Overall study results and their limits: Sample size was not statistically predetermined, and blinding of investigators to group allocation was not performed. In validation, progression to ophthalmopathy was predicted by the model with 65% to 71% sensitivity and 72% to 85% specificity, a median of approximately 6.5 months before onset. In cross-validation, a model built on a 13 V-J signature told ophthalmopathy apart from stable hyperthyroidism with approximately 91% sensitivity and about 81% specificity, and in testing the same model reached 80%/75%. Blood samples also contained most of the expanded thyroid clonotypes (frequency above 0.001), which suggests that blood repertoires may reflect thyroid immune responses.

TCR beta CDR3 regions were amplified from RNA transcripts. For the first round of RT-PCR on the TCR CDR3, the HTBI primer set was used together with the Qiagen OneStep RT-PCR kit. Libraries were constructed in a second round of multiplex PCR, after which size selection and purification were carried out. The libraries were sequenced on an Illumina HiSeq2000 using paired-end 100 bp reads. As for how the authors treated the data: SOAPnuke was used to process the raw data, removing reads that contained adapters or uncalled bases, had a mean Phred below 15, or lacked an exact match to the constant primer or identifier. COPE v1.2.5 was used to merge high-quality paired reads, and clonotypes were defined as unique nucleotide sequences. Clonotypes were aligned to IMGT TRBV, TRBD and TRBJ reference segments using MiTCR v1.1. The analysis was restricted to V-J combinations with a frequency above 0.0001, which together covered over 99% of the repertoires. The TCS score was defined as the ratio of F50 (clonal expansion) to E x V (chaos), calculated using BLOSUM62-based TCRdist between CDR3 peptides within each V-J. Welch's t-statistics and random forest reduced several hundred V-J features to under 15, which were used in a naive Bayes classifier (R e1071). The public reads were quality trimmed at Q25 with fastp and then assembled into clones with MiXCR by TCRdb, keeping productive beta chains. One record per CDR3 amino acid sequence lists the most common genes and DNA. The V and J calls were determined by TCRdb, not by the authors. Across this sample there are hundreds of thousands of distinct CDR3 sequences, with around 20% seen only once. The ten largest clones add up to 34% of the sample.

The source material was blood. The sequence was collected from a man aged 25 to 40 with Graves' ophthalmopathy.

The encoded CDR3 is CASSLTTNEQFF. The DNA sequence is given as TGCGCCAGCAGCTTGACGACCAATGAGCAGTTCTTC. The chain is assembled from TRBV5-1 and TRBJ2-1; a confident D gene designation cannot be given. From the cysteine up to the phenylalanine, the CDR3 has a length of 12 residues. This entry keeps only the CDR3 DNA: 36 bases, framed from base 1. Looking up the germline V gene yields CDR1 SGHRS and CDR2 YFSETQ. Cut back by 1 base and 6 bases, the V and J ends lie 5 bases apart.